Below, one TCR beta chain is given with its context. The antigen is undetermined. The investigators reverse transcribed all of the isolated RNA, so they sequenced expressed TCRB transcripts. TCRdb's copy holds only in-frame clones and misses some; the assay was immunoSEQ multiplex PCR. Of about 47,000 clones listed, roughly 48% are singletons. Losses at the gene ends were 2 bases for V and 3 bases for J; bases not matched to a gene: 4. Germline CDR1 reads SNHLY; CDR2 reads FYNNEI. The CDR3 length is 16 residues. This record comes from a study of beta chain features in type 1 diabetes. Points from the study as a whole: Shorter TCRB CDR3s, moderately but significantly so, were found in Type 1 diabetes patients in all four CD4+ subsets.

Specimen: stem cell memory CD4+ T cells from blood. The rearrangement links TRBV2 to TRBJ2-2; 9 bases line up with TRBD1. The TCR originated in a man aged 30-40 years with type 1 diabetes. The CDR3 nucleotides are TGTGCCAGCAGTGAAAGGACAGGGGTTGACACCGGGGAGCTGTTTTTT. Residues: CASSERTGVDTGELFF.